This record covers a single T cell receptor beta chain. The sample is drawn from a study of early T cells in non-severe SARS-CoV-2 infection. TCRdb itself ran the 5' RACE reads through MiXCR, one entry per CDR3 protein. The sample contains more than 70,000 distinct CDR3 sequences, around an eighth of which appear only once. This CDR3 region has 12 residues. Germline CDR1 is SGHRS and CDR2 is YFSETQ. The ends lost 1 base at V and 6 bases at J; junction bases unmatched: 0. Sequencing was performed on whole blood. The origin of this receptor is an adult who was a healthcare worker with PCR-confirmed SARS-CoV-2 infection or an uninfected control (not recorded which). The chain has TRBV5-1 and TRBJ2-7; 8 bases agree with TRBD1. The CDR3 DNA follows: TGCGCCAGCAGCTTGACAGGGGGCGAGCAGTACTTC. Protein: CASSLTGGEQYF.